Each of the 14 T cell receptor beta chains below was sequenced from the same sample in a study of cytomegalovirus exposure and HLA in healthy donors. The PCR contained 60 Vbeta and 13 Jbeta primers. TCRdb's table, derived via immunoSEQ multiplex PCR, lists solely in-frame clones and lacks some. In the table there are about 140,000 clones, 80% to 85% of which are singletons. Sequenced sample: PBMCs. These receptors were obtained from a woman between 45 and 65 years old in good health and CMV-seropositive.

V and J are TRBV19 and TRBJ2-1, with 12 bases that match TRBD2. The CDR3 covers 17 residues. CDR1 and CDR2 (germline): LNHDA, SQIVND (reference sequence). Trimming removed 6 bases from V and 0 bases from J; junction bases left unmatched: 6. The CDR3, as DNA: TGTGCCAGTAGAACACTAGCGGGGGGCCCCTCCTACAATGAGCAGTTCTTC. Translated: CASRTLAGGPSYNEQFF.

This clone was recorded a few times. The chain links TRBV30 to TRBJ1-5, with 9 positions matching TRBD1. This CDR3 is 15 amino acids long. Trimming removed 2 bases from V and 7 bases from J; junction bases left unmatched: 9. Germline V gene sequence: CDR1 GTSNPN, CDR2 SVGIG (reference sequence). This CDR3 is CAWSSGTGLSQPQHF. CDR3 in DNA: TGTGCCTGGAGTTCAGGGACAGGGCTGAGCCAGCCCCAGCATTTT.

The chain has TRBV5-1 and TRBJ2-5; 7 positions agree with TRBD1. Losses at the gene ends were 4 bases for V and 4 bases for J; bases not matched to a gene: 7. This CDR3 is built from 14 residues. Germline V gives CDR1 SGHRS, CDR2 YFSETQ. The DNA for the CDR3 is TGCGCCAGCAGCAACGGACAGGCCGGAGAGACCCAGTACTTC. Amino acid sequence: CASSNGQAGETQYF.

This sequence joins TRBV29-1 and TRBJ2-7, with TRBD1 matching over 9 bases. Trimming at V came to 5 bases and at J to 0 bases, leaving 11 bases not matched to a gene. CDR1 and CDR2 (germline): SQVTM, ANQGSEA. This CDR3 is 16 amino acids long. DNA of the CDR3: TGCAGCGTTAGTCCCGGGACAGGGTTCACCTCCTACGAGCAGTACTTC. This codes for CSVSPGTGFTSYEQYF.

V is TRBV5-6 and J is TRBJ2-7, with 7 nucleotides matching TRBD1. V lost 4 bases and J lost 6; bases outside the gene matches: 7. There are 13 residues in the CDR3. Germline-derived CDR1 and CDR2 are SGHDT and YYEEEE. The CDR3 DNA is TGTGCCAGCAGCCGGACAGGATCTGGCGAGCAGTACTTC. It encodes CASSRTGSGEQYF. The full variable domain, its missing parts supplied by reference TRBV5-6 and TRBJ2-7, is DAGVTQSPTHLIKTRGQQVTLRCSPKSGHDTVSWYQQALGQGPQFIFQYYEEEERQRGNFPDRFSGHQFPNYSSELNVNALLLGDSALYLCASSRTGSGEQYFGPGTRLTVT.

Written as DNA, the CDR3 is TGTGCCAGCAGTTACCACCCCCAGGGGATGACTGAAGCTTTCTTT. Protein product: CASSYHPQGMTEAFF. The chain links TRBV6-5 to TRBJ1-1; tentative D call: TRBD1 (6 bases). From germline, CDR1 is MNHEY and CDR2 SVGAGI. The CDR3 contains 15 residues. Trimming stripped 2 bases from V and 5 bases from J, with 15 bases between.

This chain joins TRBV27 and TRBJ1-1, with a weak D call TRBD1 (5 bases). CDR3 length equals 13 residues. The V end lost 3 bases, the J end lost 7 bases, and 12 bases lay between the germline ends. Per germline, CDR1 MNHEY and CDR2 SMNVEV (reference sequence). The CDR3 loop reads CASSLDWTYEAFF. In DNA, the CDR3 is TGTGCCAGCAGTTTGGATTGGACATATGAAGCTTTCTTT.

The V gene is TRBV7-2, the J gene TRBJ1-5, with D possibly being TRBD1 (5 bases). Germline V gives CDR1 SGHTA, CDR2 FQGNSA. This CDR3 has 15 residues. Trimming left V 5 bases short and J 1 base short, with 12 bases between. The CDR3 DNA reads as TGTGCCAGCAGCCTGACAGCTACCAGCAATCAGCCCCAGCATTTT. As protein: CASSLTATSNQPQHF.

V gene TRBV29-1 combines with J gene TRBJ1-2; tentatively, D is TRBD1 (5 bases). Trimming removed 3 bases at V and 4 bases at J, with 18 bases between. The CDR3 consists of 15 residues. Germline V gene lookup returns CDR1 SQVTM and CDR2 ANQGSEA. The CDR3 sequence is CSVDRNSGNSYGYTF. The CDR3, as DNA: TGCAGCGTTGATAGGAATTCAGGGAACTCCTATGGCTACACCTTC.

The rearrangement joins TRBV18 to TRBJ1-4; TRBD1 aligns across 8 bases. Germline V gene lookup returns CDR1 KGHSH and CDR2 LQKENI. This CDR3 has 15 amino acids. Trimming removed 1 base from V and 7 bases from J; junction bases left unmatched: 5. The CDR3 DNA reads as TGTGCCAGCTCACCACGGACAGGGCCCGGTGAAAAACTGTTTTTT. It yields the protein CASSPRTGPGEKLFF.

V and J are TRBV25-1 and TRBJ1-1; D possibly corresponds to TRBD1 (5 bases). V was cut by 3 bases and J by 5 bases, with 10 bases left in between. CDR1 and CDR2 (germline): MGHDK, SYGVNS. This CDR3 comprises 13 residues. The CDR3 loop reads CASSEGGNTEAFF. CDR3 nucleotides: TGTGCCAGCAGTGAGGGGGGAAATACTGAAGCTTTCTTT.

This clone has just one count. Distinct nucleotide sequences in the sample also encode this CDR3. The chain has TRBV7-3 and TRBJ1-1, with no clear D. This CDR3 region has 14 residues. The germline V gene has CDR1 SGHTA and CDR2 FQGTGA. V was pared by 2 bases and J by 0 bases, with 7 bases between. The CDR3 sequence is CASSLGPMNTEAFF. The CDR3 region has the DNA TGTGCCAGCAGCTTAGGGCCCATGAACACTGAAGCTTTCTTT.

The chain is built from TRBV18 and TRBJ1-6; the D is unclear. This CDR3 contains 17 residues. V was clipped by 6 bases and J by 4 bases, with 19 bases between them. The germline V gene encodes CDR1 KGHSH and CDR2 LQKENI. In DNA, the CDR3 is TGTGCCAGCTCGACGAACGCGCAGGTTCTTTATAATTCACCCCTCCACTTT. This encodes CASSTNAQVLYNSPLHF.

This sequence joins TRBV20-1 and TRBJ2-5; D ambiguous. This CDR3 is built from 11 residues. Germline V gene lookup returns CDR1 DFQATT and CDR2 SNEGSKA (reference sequence). V shed 6 bases and J shed 4 bases, with 9 bases lying between them. This CDR3 reads CSALGPETQYF. The CDR3, as DNA: TGCAGTGCCCTGGGCCCAGAGACCCAGTACTTC.